One sample yielded the 11 T cell receptor beta chains listed below, sequenced in a study of blood T cell repertoires in COVID-19. The repertoire was sequenced with immunoSEQ multiplex PCR; TCRdb's copy has only in-frame clones and lacks some. The sample comprises a few hundred thousand clones, 86% of which are singletons, and roughly 4% rests with the top ten. The sample taken for sequencing was PBMCs or T cells enriched from blood (not recorded which). The receptors were gathered from a young woman who had been exposed to COVID-19.

This clone appeared a few times. The chain is built from TRBV27 and TRBJ2-2, with a possible D match to TRBD1 (5 bases). CDR1 is MNHEY and CDR2 is SMNVEV in the germline V gene (reference sequence). V was cut by 6 bases and J by 5 bases, with 10 bases left in between. The CDR3 is 13 amino acids. The CDR3 region has the DNA TGTGCCAGCAGCACCAGGGAAACCGGGGAGCTGTTTTTT. It specifies CASSTRETGELFF.

The chain recombines TRBV6-1 with TRBJ2-7; D is unclear. The V gene lost 1 base and the J gene lost 3 bases, with 7 bases spanning the gap. CDR3 length: 13 amino acids. Germline CDR1 MNHNS, CDR2 SASEGT. As DNA, the CDR3 is TGTGCCAGCAGTGAAGGAGACAACTACGAGCAGTACTTC. It yields the protein CASSEGDNYEQYF.

The chain is built from TRBV2 and TRBJ2-1; 11 positions match TRBD2. Trimming removed 7 bases from V and 6 bases from J; junction bases left unmatched: 5. The CDR3 has 14 residues. Looked up from germline, CDR1 is SNHLY and CDR2 is FYNNEI. The CDR3: CASNSGGAGNEQFF. CDR3 sequence (DNA): TGTGCCAGCAATAGCGGGGGGGCCGGCAATGAGCAGTTCTTC.

The chain joins TRBV25-1 to TRBJ1-4, with D hard to call. Germline assignment: CDR1 MGHDK and CDR2 SYGVNS. V lost 0 bases and J 5 bases, leaving 10 bases between the germline ends. The CDR3 totals 15 residues. The CDR3: CASSEYGQSNEKLFF. CDR3 DNA: TGTGCCAGCAGTGAATATGGGCAGAGCAATGAAAAACTGTTTTTT.

This clone has more than one count but fewer than ten. The chain carries TRBV7-7 and TRBJ2-5; 8 bases are a match to TRBD2. The CDR3 runs to 17 residues. Germline-derived CDR1 and CDR2 are SSHAT and FNYEAQ (reference sequence). Trimming took 1 base from V and 6 from J; bases not matched to a gene: 13. The DNA for the CDR3 is TGTGCCAGCAGCTTAGGGGGGACTAGTCCCCGCTCAAAGACCCAGTACTTC. Its protein product is CASSLGGTSPRSKTQYF.

J is TRBJ1-1 and V is TRBV10-2, with 8 bases lining up with TRBD1. The CDR3 length is 14 residues. V dropped 0 bases and J dropped 3; count of bases not matched to a gene: 0. CDR1 is WSHSY, CDR2 SAAADI, per germline. The CDR3 sequence is CASSESTGDTEAFF. CDR3 DNA sequence: TGCGCCAGCAGTGAGTCGACAGGGGACACTGAAGCTTTCTTT.

The rearrangement uses TRBV5-8 and TRBJ1-1; the D is unclear. The CDR3 contains 13 residues. CDR1 is SGHTS, CDR2 YDEGEE, per germline. V was shortened by 0 bases and J by 1 base, with 4 bases between the two germline ends. The CDR3 DNA is TGTGCCAGCAGCTTGGATCGGAACACTGAAGCTTTCTTT. Protein sequence: CASSLDRNTEAFF.

The chain is built from TRBV30 and TRBJ2-2; 7 bases are a match to TRBD2. The CDR3 length is 15 residues. Germline loops: CDR1 GTSNPN, CDR2 SVGIG (reference sequence). The V and J ends lost 0 bases and 8 bases, in that order; junction bases with no gene match: 9. The CDR3 region is CAWSVGGTISGELFF. CDR3 DNA sequence: TGTGCCTGGAGTGTAGGTGGGACTATTTCTGGGGAGCTGTTTTTT. Together with reference TRBV30 and TRBJ2-2, the CDR3 gives the full variable domain: SQTIHQWPATLVQPVGSPLSLECTVEGTSNPNLYWYRQAAGRGLQLLFYSVGIGQISSEVPQNLSASRPQDRQFILSSKKLLLSDSGFYLCAWSVGGTISGELFFGEGSRLTVL.

The chain recombines TRBV25-1 with TRBJ2-6, with 7 bases lining up with TRBD1. V trimming: 5 bases; J trimming: 4 bases; junction bases outside the gene matches: 8. The CDR3 extends over 16 amino acids. CDR1 and CDR2 (germline): MGHDK, SYGVNS. CDR3 amino acids: CASSLTGVRGANVLTF. The DNA of the CDR3 is TGTGCCAGCAGTTTAACAGGGGTGAGGGGGGCCAACGTCCTGACTTTC. Looking up the rest from reference TRBV25-1 and TRBJ2-6 gives the full variable domain: EADIYQTPRYLVIGTGKKITLECSQTMGHDKMYWYQQDPGMELHLIHYSYGVNSTEKGDLSSESTVSRIRTEHFPLTLESARPSHTSQYLCASSLTGVRGANVLTFGAGSRLTVL.

This chain links TRBV9 with TRBJ1-6; D possibly corresponds to TRBD1 (6 bases). The CDR3 has 17 residues. Trimming left V 4 bases short and J 3 bases short, with 17 bases between. Germline loops: CDR1 SGDLS, CDR2 YYNGEE. The CDR3 DNA reads TGTGCCAGCAGCCCCCGGACAGAGACGTTCTATAATTCACCCCTCCACTTT. This gives the protein CASSPRTETFYNSPLHF.

V is TRBV19 and J is TRBJ2-7, with D possibly being TRBD1 (8 bases). V lost 4 bases and J lost 2, with 15 bases in between. This CDR3 has 15 residues. Germline CDR1 is LNHDA and CDR2 is SQIVND (reference sequence). In DNA form, the CDR3 reads TGTGCCAGTAGTACAGACAGGGGACTACCCTACGAGCAGTACTTC. This translates into CASSTDRGLPYEQYF.